What follows describes a single T cell receptor beta chain. What it recognizes is unknown. Run at survey level, the immunoSEQ assay was version v3.0. TCRdb keeps only in-frame clones here, not all; method: immunoSEQ multiplex PCR. In the table there are tens of thousands of clones, 78% of which are singletons. The data derive from a study of long-term antiretroviral therapy in people with HIV. There was at least one pre-ART PBMC sample for each donor, plus at least two post-ART PBMC samples. CDR1 is SGHRS and CDR2 is YFSETQ in the germline V gene. Trimming removed 5 bases from V and 4 bases from J, with 24 bases in between. The CDR3 covers 18 residues. General study findings and limits: Diversity rose after ART but stayed below transplant donor controls. Repertoire dominance by clones expanded before ART was seen at all time points.

This sequence joins TRBV5-1 and TRBJ2-2; either TRBD1 or TRBD2 may fit D (6 bases each). Sequenced material: unsorted PBMCs, taken 1.5 years before starting antiretroviral therapy. The origin of this receptor is a man between 18 and 29 years old with HIV. As DNA, the CDR3 is TGCGCCAGCAGGCGTCTTGCAAATTCGGGGGCGGTCACCGGGGAGCTGTTTTTT. Translation gives CASRRLANSGAVTGELFF.